The 17 T cell receptor beta chains reported below all come from one sample, sequenced in a study of cytomegalovirus exposure and HLA in healthy donors. Both 60 Vbeta primers and 13 Jbeta primers went into the PCR. The data were produced by immunoSEQ multiplex PCR, yet TCRdb's version contains in-frame clones alone and is incomplete. The table includes around 120,000 clones, about 74% detected once. The sequenced sample consisted of PBMCs. The receptor set was obtained from a man under 40 in good health and CMV-seronegative.

V gene TRBV6-4 combines with J gene TRBJ2-3; D unresolved. This CDR3 comprises 16 residues. Germline loops: CDR1 MRHNA, CDR2 SNTAGT. V lost 6 bases, J lost 0 bases, and 16 bases lay in between. CDR3 nucleotides: TGTGCCAGCAGCCTAGAGGCGGCGACTAGCACAGATACGCAGTATTTT. It codes for CASSLEAATSTDTQYF.

The genes are TRBV2 and TRBJ2-7; 12 positions agree with TRBD2. Germline V CDR1 and CDR2: SNHLY, FYNNEI. J was trimmed by 3 bases and V by 6 bases; bases with no gene match: 9. CDR3 length: 16 amino acids. The CDR3 sequence is CASRGLAGDSIYEQYF. As DNA, the CDR3 is TGTGCCAGCAGGGGACTAGCGGGCGATAGTATCTACGAGCAGTACTTC.

This rearrangement joins TRBV28 to TRBJ2-3; D unclear. V gave up 5 bases and J gave up 0 bases, with 12 bases separating them. The CDR3 runs 15 residues. CDR1 is MDHEN and CDR2 is SYDVKM in the germline V gene. CDR3 sequence reads: CASSRGASSTDTQYF. The CDR3, as DNA: TGTGCCAGCAGTCGTGGAGCCTCTAGCACAGATACGCAGTATTTT.

The rearrangement links TRBV7-2 to TRBJ2-5, with D possibly being TRBD1 (7 bases). CDR1 and CDR2 (germline): SGHTA, FQGNSA. The CDR3 contains 15 residues. Trimming cost V 5 bases and J 5 bases, with 18 bases left between them. The CDR3 DNA reads TGTGCCAGCAGCCGGAACGGGGCAGGGGGGGAGACCCAGTACTTC. Its translation is CASSRNGAGGETQYF.

In this sample, this clone turned up once. The chain has TRBV5-1 and TRBJ1-5; TRBD1 might be the D (5 bases). CDR3 length: 17 amino acids. The V and J ends lost 0 bases and 5 bases respectively, with 18 bases between them. Germline V gene sequence: CDR1 SGHRS, CDR2 YFSETQ. The DNA of the CDR3 is TGCGCCAGCAGCTTGGGGGGTCCGGGGGAGGGCCATCAGCCCCAGCATTTT. Its translation is CASSLGGPGEGHQPQHF.

The chain couples TRBV7-7 to TRBJ2-1; D unresolved. From germline, CDR1 is SSHAT and CDR2 FNYEAQ (reference sequence). Trimming pared 5 bases from V and 8 bases from J, leaving 13 bases between. The CDR3 has 13 residues. The CDR3 coding sequence is TGTGCCAGCAGCCCCCAGGTGGGCGATGAGCAGTTCTTC. This translates into CASSPQVGDEQFF.

This clone was counted a single time. One end of the junction fails to match germline, which may point to a read error. The chain is built from TRBV9 and TRBJ1-2; D not resolved. The length of the CDR3 is 16 residues. Germline CDR1 SGDLS, CDR2 YYNGEE. The CDR3: CASSVAVRVDDYGHTF. CDR3 bases: TGTGCCAGCAGCGTAGCTGTAAGGGTGGATGACTATGGCCACACCTTC.

The CDR3 sequence: CAISVRQGDGYTF. The CDR3 nucleotides are TGTGCCATCAGTGTTAGACAGGGTGATGGCTACACCTTC. V usage is TRBV10-3 and J usage is TRBJ1-2, with TRBD1 identical over 7 bases. The CDR3 spans 13 residues. Per germline, CDR1 ENHRY and CDR2 SYGVKD. V was clipped by 4 bases and J by 6 bases; unmatched bases: 5.

The chain couples TRBV15 to TRBJ2-5; 16 positions agree with TRBD2. The V gene's germline CDR1 is LNHNV and CDR2 YYDKDF (reference sequence). J was trimmed by 4 bases and V by 3 bases; bases with no gene match: 2. CDR3 length equals 16 residues. The CDR3 sequence is CATSRGLAGGLETQYF. The CDR3 nucleotides read TGTGCCACCAGCAGGGGACTAGCGGGAGGGTTAGAGACCCAGTACTTC. Variable domain in full (rest from reference TRBV15 and TRBJ2-5): DAMVIQNPRYQVTQFGKPVTLSCSQTLNHNVMYWYQQKSSQAPKLLFHYYDKDFNNEADTPDNFQSRRPNTSFCFLDIRSPGLGDTAMYLCATSRGLAGGLETQYFGPGTRLLVL.

This chain uses TRBV15 with TRBJ2-7, with TRBD1 matching over 8 bases. The germline gives CDR1 LNHNV, CDR2 YYDKDF (reference sequence). This CDR3 contains 16 residues. J gave up 6 bases and V 5 bases, and 15 bases lay outside the gene matches. The CDR3: CATSPHPQSGGSEQYF. The DNA for the CDR3 is TGTGCCACCAGCCCTCACCCCCAATCAGGGGGCAGCGAGCAGTACTTC.

This chain uses TRBV6-5 with TRBJ1-2; 9 bases are shared with TRBD1. The CDR3 runs 14 residues. V shed 0 bases, J shed 10 bases, and the junction held 6 bases outside the gene matches. Germline V lookup: CDR1 MNHEY, CDR2 SVGAGI. The CDR3 DNA follows: TGTGCCAGCAGTTACTCGATGGGACAGGGTCACTACACCTTC. Protein: CASSYSMGQGHYTF.

This chain connects TRBV21-1 to TRBJ2-5; the table calls TRBD1, which could not be checked here. TRBV21-1 is designated a pseudogene. The CDR3 is made up of 17 amino acids. CDR3 coding DNA: TGTGCCAGCAGCATCAGGCCGACAGGGGCCCCAACTGAGACCCAGTACTTC. Amino acid sequence: CASSIRPTGAPTETQYF.

The genes are TRBV28 and TRBJ1-1, with D possibly TRBD1 on 5 matching bases. The V gene lost 1 base and the J gene lost 5 bases, with 14 bases spanning the gap. This CDR3 is built from 15 residues. The germline CDR1 and CDR2 sequences are MDHEN and SYDVKM. CDR3 nucleotides: TGTGCCAGCAGTTTATACGTGGGGGGATTTACTGAAGCTTTCTTT. The encoded protein is CASSLYVGGFTEAFF.

The chain uses TRBV5-1 and TRBJ2-3; TRBD2 aligns across 10 bases. The CDR3 extends over 17 amino acids. V trimming: 4 bases; J trimming: 2 bases; junction bases outside the gene matches: 10. In germline, CDR1 is SGHRS, CDR2 YFSETQ. CDR3 amino acids: CASSLQSLAGPTDTQYF. Here the CDR3 DNA reads TGCGCCAGCAGCCTCCAGTCACTAGCGGGGCCCACAGATACGCAGTATTTT.

The rearrangement uses TRBV21-1 and TRBJ2-7; the D call TRBD2 from the table was never checked on the DNA. TRBV21-1 is described as a pseudogene. This CDR3 has 12 amino acids. CDR3 amino acids: CAPCSLSYEQYF. Written as DNA, the CDR3 is TGTGCCCCTTGCTCACTCTCCTACGAGCAGTACTTC.

V is TRBV11-2 and J is TRBJ2-5, with 10 bases matching TRBD1. With V trimmed by 7 bases and J by 5 bases, 7 bases remained unmatched. The CDR3 is made up of 14 amino acids. CDR1 and CDR2 from the germline V gene are SGHAT and FQNNGV. The CDR3 nucleotides are TGTGCCAGCACCCGACAGGGGGCAGGGGAGACCCAGTACTTC. Its translation: CASTRQGAGETQYF.

The rearrangement links TRBV19 to TRBJ1-2; the D is unclear. CDR3 length: 14 amino acids. Germline CDR1 LNHDA, CDR2 SQIVND (reference sequence). V shed 6 bases and J shed 4 bases, with 15 bases lying between them. The CDR3, as DNA: TGTGCCAGTAGACCACAGCCTCCCGGCTATGGCTACACCTTC. Encoded protein: CASRPQPPGYGYTF.